A selection of T cell receptor beta chains follows, all from one sample in a study of blood T cell repertoires in COVID-19. Clones were sequenced by immunoSEQ multiplex PCR, and TCRdb holds only the in-frame ones, with some missing. The table includes around 180,000 clones, more than 75% detected once. Sequenced material: PBMCs or T cells enriched from blood (not recorded which). These receptors were obtained from a woman aged 50 to 60 with acute COVID-19. Both conserved end residues are part of each CDR3. The order of the fields is CDR3 length, J gene, V gene, CDR3 protein.

len: 15
j_gene: TRBJ2-1
v_gene: TRBV6-5
CDR3aa: CASTSGVGSYNEQFF

len: 15
j_gene: TRBJ1-2
v_gene: TRBV28
CDR3aa: CASSPATTGNYGYTF

len: 16
j_gene: TRBJ1-4
v_gene: TRBV19
CDR3aa: CASSIVTGRINEKLFF

len: 15
j_gene: TRBJ2-1
v_gene: TRBV2
CDR3aa: CASSETSGGAGEQFF

len: 16
j_gene: TRBJ2-3
v_gene: TRBV28
CDR3aa: CASSSFSGHSTDTQYF

len: 16
j_gene: TRBJ1-4
v_gene: TRBV5-6
CDR3aa: CASSLVDRRKNEKLFF

len: 14
j_gene: TRBJ1-2
v_gene: TRBV5-4
CDR3aa: CASTLGRGNYGYTF

len: 16
j_gene: TRBJ1-3
v_gene: TRBV25-1
CDR3aa: CASSEQGLRSGNTIYF

len: 18
j_gene: TRBJ1-3
v_gene: TRBV14
CDR3aa: CASSQVGTRRSSGNTIYF

len: 15
j_gene: TRBJ2-1
v_gene: TRBV5-5
CDR3aa: CASSFGLAGYNEQFF